The 25 T cell receptor beta chains listed next were all sequenced from one sample in a study of blood T cell repertoires in COVID-19. Here immunoSEQ multiplex PCR was the method, and the copy in TCRdb shows in-frame clones only, minus some. The profile shows a few hundred thousand clones, 80% to 90% of them singletons. Sequenced material: PBMCs or T cells enriched from blood (not recorded which). The receptors were sampled from a man aged 25-45 years who had recovered from COVID-19.

The genes are TRBV6-2 or TRBV6-3 and TRBJ2-1, with TRBD2 matching over 9 bases. This CDR3 has 14 residues. J gave up 10 bases and V 2 bases, and 6 bases lay outside the gene matches. Germline CDR1 reads MNHEY; CDR2 reads SVGEGT. CDR3 sequence reads: CASSYGLAGQEQFF. In nucleotides, the CDR3 is TGTGCCAGCAGTTACGGGCTAGCGGGACAGGAGCAGTTCTTC.

In DNA, the CDR3 is TGTGCCAGTAGTACCCGGGAGGGCCCTACAAATGAGCAGTTCTTC. It encodes CASSTREGPTNEQFF. V gene TRBV19 combines with J gene TRBJ2-1, with 8 nucleotides matching TRBD2. The CDR3 is 15 residues long. Trimming took 4 bases from V and 7 from J; bases not matched to a gene: 9. Germline V gene sequence: CDR1 LNHDA, CDR2 SQIVND (reference sequence).

CDR3 sequence (DNA): TGTGCCAGCAGCCTTAGACAGGGACCTTATTCTAACTATGGCTACACCTTC. Protein product: CASSLRQGPYSNYGYTF. The chain is built from TRBV7-6 and TRBJ1-2, with 7 nucleotides matching TRBD1. The V gene end was trimmed by 5 bases and the J gene end by 0 bases; junction bases not matched to a gene: 12. This CDR3 is built from 17 residues. Germline CDR1 and CDR2: SGHVS and FNYEAQ.

This chain joins TRBV30 and TRBJ2-2; D is possibly TRBD2 (5 bases). The V and J ends lost 5 bases and 9 bases respectively, with 19 bases between them. The CDR3 is 14 amino acids. Germline V gene data show CDR1 as GTSNPN and CDR2 as SVGIG (reference sequence). The DNA for the CDR3 is TGTGCCTGGCGAAACGGACTGCTTTCCAGGGAGCTGTTTTTT. Protein sequence: CAWRNGLLSRELFF. The complete variable domain, with remaining parts taken from reference TRBV30 and TRBJ2-2, reads SQTIHQWPATLVQPVGSPLSLECTVEGTSNPNLYWYRQAAGRGLQLLFYSVGIGQISSEVPQNLSASRPQDRQFILSSKKLLLSDSGFYLCAWRNGLLSRELFFGEGSRLTVL.

This chain uses TRBV28 with TRBJ1-5; D uncertain. This CDR3 is 17 amino acids long. Germline CDR1 and CDR2: MDHEN and SYDVKM. The V and J ends lost 0 bases and 9 bases respectively, with 21 bases between them. The CDR3 nucleotides read TGTGCCAGCAGTTTATGGGGCCCTACAAACCCCCCTACGCCCCAGCATTTT. This encodes CASSLWGPTNPPTPQHF.

The chain uses TRBV21-1 and TRBJ2-1; the table gives TRBD1 as D, unverified against the DNA. TRBV21-1 is flagged as a pseudogene. The CDR3 totals 12 residues. The CDR3 nucleotides are TGTGCCAGCAGCAGGGCGTACAATGAGCAGTTCTTC. Translated, it gives CASSRAYNEQFF.

The gene calls are TRBV30 and TRBJ2-7; TRBD1 agrees at 8 bases. Germline loops: CDR1 GTSNPN, CDR2 SVGIG (reference sequence). CDR3 size: 14 residues. The J segment lost 3 bases and the V segment lost 4 bases, leaving 8 bases of the junction unmatched. The CDR3 DNA reads as TGTGCCTGGAAATTCTCAGGGGGCCTCTACGAGCAGTACTTC. Translation: CAWKFSGGLYEQYF.

CDR3 sequence (DNA): TGTGCCAGCAGGTCCGGGACTAGCGCTGTCTCCTACGAGCAGTACTTC. This gives the protein CASRSGTSAVSYEQYF. J is TRBJ2-7 and V is TRBV7-8; TRBD2 matches at 10 bases. CDR3 length: 16 residues. The V gene end was trimmed by 6 bases and the J gene end by 0 bases; junction bases not matched to a gene: 8. CDR1 SGHVS and CDR2 FQNEAQ come from the germline V gene.

On this clone itself: Other DNA sequences of this sample code for an identical CDR3. V usage is TRBV27 and J usage is TRBJ1-2; D is uncertain. The V end was cut by 3 bases, the J end by 3 bases, with 11 bases between. The CDR3 runs 14 residues. Germline-derived CDR1 and CDR2 are MNHEY and SMNVEV (reference sequence). The CDR3 sequence is CASSFSGVDYGYTF. The CDR3 region has the DNA TGTGCCAGCAGTTTTAGCGGCGTTGACTATGGCTACACCTTC.

This chain joins TRBV6-1 and TRBJ1-4; TRBD1 is a possible D gene (5 bases). Germline V gene data show CDR1 as MNHNS and CDR2 as SASEGT. Deletions cut 1 base from V and 6 bases from J, with 12 bases between. The CDR3 is made up of 15 amino acids. The CDR3: CASSEGEGIDEKLFF. Written as DNA, the CDR3 is TGTGCCAGCAGTGAAGGGGAGGGGATTGATGAAAAACTGTTTTTT.

This chain links TRBV9 with TRBJ2-1, with TRBD1 matching 11 bases. The V segment lost 4 bases and the J segment 8 bases; nucleotides outside the gene matches: 11. The V gene's germline CDR1 is SGDLS and CDR2 YYNGEE. The CDR3 totals 16 residues. CDR3 sequence: CASSPRFGTGGDEQFF. The CDR3 DNA sequence: TGTGCCAGCAGCCCTCGATTTGGGACAGGGGGAGATGAGCAGTTCTTC. The full variable domain, completed using reference TRBV9 and TRBJ2-1, is DSGVTQTPKHLITATGQRVTLRCSPRSGDLSVYWYQQSLDQGLQFLIQYYNGEERAKGNILERFSAQQFPDLHSELNLSSLELGDSALYFCASSPRFGTGGDEQFFGPGTRLTVL.

The gene calls are TRBV14 and TRBJ2-6; 7 bases agree with TRBD1. Trimming removed 0 bases from V and 2 bases from J; junction bases left unmatched: 13. The length of the CDR3 is 20 residues. Germline loops: CDR1 SGHDN, CDR2 FVKESK. Here the CDR3 DNA reads TGTGCCAGCAGCCAAGAGACACAACAGGGGATAGTACCTGGGGCCAACGTCCTGACTTTC. It encodes CASSQETQQGIVPGANVLTF.

The V gene is TRBV12-3 or TRBV12-4, the J gene TRBJ2-3; 9 bases match TRBD1. The CDR3 runs 13 residues. Trimming cost V 6 bases and J 6 bases; bases outside gene matches: 4. This CDR3 is CASSGTGGDTQYF. The CDR3 bases are TGTGCCAGCAGCGGTACAGGGGGCGATACGCAGTATTTT.

The chain couples TRBV9 to TRBJ2-5, with 14 bases matching TRBD2. Germline lookup yields CDR1 SGDLS and CDR2 YYNGEE. Germline trimming cut 3 bases from V and 4 bases from J; bases unmatched to any gene: 5. This CDR3 has 16 residues. CDR3 in amino acids: CASSAGLAGGIETQYF. CDR3 DNA sequence: TGTGCCAGCAGCGCCGGACTAGCGGGAGGAATAGAGACCCAGTACTTC.

The chain has TRBV7-9 and TRBJ2-2, with 13 bases lining up with TRBD2. This CDR3 contains 17 residues. The V gene end was trimmed by 5 bases and the J gene end by 4 bases; junction bases not matched to a gene: 7. CDR1 is SEHNR and CDR2 is FQNEAQ in the germline V gene (reference sequence). The CDR3 here is CASSTGLAGVFTGELFF. Here the CDR3 DNA reads TGTGCCAGCAGCACAGGACTAGCGGGAGTTTTCACCGGGGAGCTGTTTTTT. Full variable domain (missing parts from reference TRBV7-9 and TRBJ2-2): DTGVSQNPRHKITKRGQNVTFRCDPISEHNRLYWYRQTLGQGPEFLTYFQNEAQLEKSRLLSDRFSAERPKGSFSTLEIQRTEQGDSAMYLCASSTGLAGVFTGELFFGEGSRLTVL.

This chain connects TRBV18 to TRBJ2-4; 14 nucleotides agree with TRBD2. Trimming removed 4 bases from V and 7 bases from J; junction bases left unmatched: 3. The CDR3 length is 15 residues. Germline CDR1 KGHSH, CDR2 LQKENI. The CDR3 DNA sequence: TGTGCCAGCTCACGAGGGACTAGCGGGAGCAACATTCAGTACTTC. Its protein is CASSRGTSGSNIQYF.

The chain carries TRBV7-9 and TRBJ2-1, with D perhaps matching TRBD1 (6 bases). Germline CDR1 reads SEHNR; CDR2 reads FQNEAQ (reference sequence). The V gene lost 5 bases and the J gene lost 4 bases, with 9 bases spanning the gap. The CDR3 is 13 residues long. CDR3: CASSQGQYNEQFF. CDR3 nucleotides: TGTGCCAGCAGCCAGGGACAATACAATGAGCAGTTCTTC.

The chain employs TRBV7-9 and TRBJ1-1; D is uncertain. The ends were cut back, 2 bases at V and 6 bases at J, with 19 bases in the middle. This CDR3 is built from 16 residues. Germline-derived CDR1 and CDR2 are SEHNR and FQNEAQ (reference sequence). The CDR3 reads CASSLQDGLLGAEAFF. The CDR3 region has the DNA TGTGCCAGCAGCTTACAGGACGGACTCCTGGGCGCTGAAGCTTTCTTT.

The rearrangement links TRBV5-1 to TRBJ2-3; D perhaps matches TRBD1 (6 bases). Trimming pared 1 base from V and 0 bases from J, leaving 9 bases between. There are 15 residues in the CDR3. Germline CDR1 and CDR2: SGHRS and YFSETQ. The CDR3 DNA reads as TGCGCCAGCAGCTTGATCGGGACAAGCACAGATACGCAGTATTTT. Translation: CASSLIGTSTDTQYF.

This clone was counted once. The chain joins TRBV3-1 (or the pseudogene TRBV3-2) to TRBJ2-5; D gene uncertain. The CDR3 extends over 11 amino acids. Trimming took off 4 bases at V and 5 bases at J, with 5 bases between the two ends. CDR1 and CDR2 (germline): LGHDT, YNNKEL (reference sequence). This CDR3 is CASSLEETQYF. Written as DNA, the CDR3 is TGTGCCAGCAGCCTCGAGGAGACCCAGTACTTC.

The chain is built from TRBV7-9 and TRBJ2-5; TRBD2 matches at 9 bases. The CDR3 spans 14 residues. Germline V gives CDR1 SEHNR, CDR2 FQNEAQ (reference sequence). Trimming at V came to 2 bases and at J to 2 bases, leaving 0 bases not matched to a gene. CDR3 protein: CASSLTSGQETQYF. In DNA form, the CDR3 reads TGTGCCAGCAGCTTAACTAGCGGGCAAGAGACCCAGTACTTC.

The V gene is TRBV4-1, the J gene TRBJ2-2; possibly TRBD2 for D (5 bases). The germline V and J ends were trimmed by 4 bases and 4 bases, with 19 bases remaining between them. Germline CDR1 reads MGHRA; CDR2 reads YSYEKL. The CDR3 covers 17 residues. The CDR3 DNA reads TGCGCCAGCAGCCTTACAAATCGGGAATGGGGCACCGGGGAGCTGTTTTTT. Protein: CASSLTNREWGTGELFF.

The rearrangement uses TRBV7-9 and TRBJ1-5; no firm D call. The CDR3 runs 12 residues. Trimming pared 5 bases from V and 4 bases from J, leaving 6 bases between. The germline V gene encodes CDR1 SEHNR and CDR2 FQNEAQ (reference sequence). The DNA for the CDR3 is TGTGCCAGCAGCGTACAAAATCAGCCCCAGCATTTT. Encoded protein: CASSVQNQPQHF.

The gene calls are TRBV2 and TRBJ1-2; D not certain. The CDR3 has 14 residues. From germline, CDR1 is SNHLY and CDR2 FYNNEI. Trimming stripped 3 bases from V and 2 bases from J, with 10 bases between. CDR3 region: CASSEERRNYGYTF. Here the CDR3 DNA reads TGTGCCAGCAGTGAGGAAAGGCGGAACTATGGCTACACCTTC.

The rearrangement links TRBV7-9 to TRBJ1-3, with D possibly being TRBD1 (5 bases). Germline CDR1 is SEHNR and CDR2 is FQNEAQ (reference sequence). Trimming cost V 4 bases and J 8 bases, with 18 bases left between them. The CDR3 is made up of 15 amino acids. The CDR3 reads CASSSRRGLTDTIYF. CDR3 sequence (DNA): TGTGCCAGCAGCTCAAGACGGGGACTCACGGACACCATATATTTT.